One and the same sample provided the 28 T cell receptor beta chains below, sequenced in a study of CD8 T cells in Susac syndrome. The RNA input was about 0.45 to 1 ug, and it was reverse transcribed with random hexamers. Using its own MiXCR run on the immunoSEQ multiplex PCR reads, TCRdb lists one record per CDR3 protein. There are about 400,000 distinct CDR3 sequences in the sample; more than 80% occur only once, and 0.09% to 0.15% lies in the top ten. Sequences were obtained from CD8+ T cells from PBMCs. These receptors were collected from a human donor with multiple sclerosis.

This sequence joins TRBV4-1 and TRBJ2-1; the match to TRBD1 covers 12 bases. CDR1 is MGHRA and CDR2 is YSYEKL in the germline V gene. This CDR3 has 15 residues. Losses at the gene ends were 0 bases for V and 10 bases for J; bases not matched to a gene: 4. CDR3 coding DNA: TGCGCCAGCAGCCAAGAGGGACAGGGGGCGTGGGAGCAGTTCTTC. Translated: CASSQEGQGAWEQFF.

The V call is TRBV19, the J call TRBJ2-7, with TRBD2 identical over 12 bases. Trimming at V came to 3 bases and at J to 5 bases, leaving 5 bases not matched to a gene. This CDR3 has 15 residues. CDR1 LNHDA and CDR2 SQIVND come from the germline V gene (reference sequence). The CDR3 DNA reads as TGTGCCAGTAGTATTGCGCTAGCGGGAGGGAACGAGCAGTACTTC. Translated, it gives CASSIALAGGNEQYF.

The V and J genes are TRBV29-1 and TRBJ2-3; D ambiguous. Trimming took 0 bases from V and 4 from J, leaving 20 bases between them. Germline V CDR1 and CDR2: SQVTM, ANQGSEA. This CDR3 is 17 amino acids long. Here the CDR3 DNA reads TGCAGCGTTGAAGATTATAACGGATTTCACCCCCCAGATACGCAGTATTTT. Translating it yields CSVEDYNGFHPPDTQYF.

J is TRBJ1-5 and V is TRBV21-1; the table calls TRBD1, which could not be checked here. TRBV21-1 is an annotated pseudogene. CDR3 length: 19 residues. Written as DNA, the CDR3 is TGTGCCAGCAGCAAAGCTCCCCCCTTGGATGGCAATGGCAATCAGCCCCAGCATTTT. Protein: CASSKAPPLDGNGNQPQHF.

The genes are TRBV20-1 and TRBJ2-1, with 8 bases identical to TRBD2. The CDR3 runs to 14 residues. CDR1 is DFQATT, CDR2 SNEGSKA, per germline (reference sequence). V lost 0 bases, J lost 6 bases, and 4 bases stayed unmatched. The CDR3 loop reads CSARDYLAGNEQFF. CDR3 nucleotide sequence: TGCAGTGCTAGAGATTATCTAGCGGGCAATGAGCAGTTCTTC.

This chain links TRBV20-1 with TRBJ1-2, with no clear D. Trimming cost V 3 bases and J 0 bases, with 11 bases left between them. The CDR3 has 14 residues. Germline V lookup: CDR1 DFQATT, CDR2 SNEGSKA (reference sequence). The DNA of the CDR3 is TGCAGTGCTAGGGGTTCCGGGGCTAACTATGGCTACACCTTC. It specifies CSARGSGANYGYTF.

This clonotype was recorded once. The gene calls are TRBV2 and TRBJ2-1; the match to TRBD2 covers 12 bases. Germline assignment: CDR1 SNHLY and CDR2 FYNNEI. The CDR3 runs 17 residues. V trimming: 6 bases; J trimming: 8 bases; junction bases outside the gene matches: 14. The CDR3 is CASRARPGLAGLDEQFF. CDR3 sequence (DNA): TGTGCCAGCAGAGCGCGACCGGGACTAGCGGGTTTGGATGAGCAGTTCTTC.

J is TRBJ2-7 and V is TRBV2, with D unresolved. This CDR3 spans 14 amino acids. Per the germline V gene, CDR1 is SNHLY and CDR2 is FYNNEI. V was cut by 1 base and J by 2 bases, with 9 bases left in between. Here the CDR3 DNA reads TGTGCCAGCAGTGAAGGGGGTCACCCCTACGAGCAGTACTTC. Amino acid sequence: CASSEGGHPYEQYF.

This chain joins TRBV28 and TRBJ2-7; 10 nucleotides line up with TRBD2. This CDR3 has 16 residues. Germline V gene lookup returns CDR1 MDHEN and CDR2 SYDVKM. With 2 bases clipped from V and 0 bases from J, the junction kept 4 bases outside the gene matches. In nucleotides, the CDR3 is TGTGCCAGCAGTTTAAAGGGACTAGCGCTCTCCTACGAGCAGTACTTC. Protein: CASSLKGLALSYEQYF.

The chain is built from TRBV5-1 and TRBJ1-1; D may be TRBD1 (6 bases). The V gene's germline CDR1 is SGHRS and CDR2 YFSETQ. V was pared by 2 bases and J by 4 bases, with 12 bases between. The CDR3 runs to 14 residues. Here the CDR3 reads CASSFSGVSTEAFF. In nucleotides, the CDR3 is TGCGCCAGCAGCTTCTCAGGGGTGAGCACTGAAGCTTTCTTT.

CDR3: CSVIGVGVPEAFF. The CDR3, as DNA: TGCAGCGTTATAGGGGTGGGAGTCCCAGAAGCTTTCTTT. This rearrangement joins TRBV29-1 to TRBJ1-1, with a weak D call TRBD1 (5 bases). Between the trimmed V and J ends, which lost 5 bases and 8 bases, there was a span of 18 bases. Germline values: CDR1 SQVTM, CDR2 ANQGSEA. This CDR3 region has 13 residues.

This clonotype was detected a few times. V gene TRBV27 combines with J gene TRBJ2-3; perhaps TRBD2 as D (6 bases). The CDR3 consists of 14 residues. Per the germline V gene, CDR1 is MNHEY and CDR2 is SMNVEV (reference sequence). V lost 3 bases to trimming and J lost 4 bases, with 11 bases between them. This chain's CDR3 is CASSFTGAADTQYF. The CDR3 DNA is TGTGCCAGCAGTTTTACGGGAGCGGCAGATACGCAGTATTTT.

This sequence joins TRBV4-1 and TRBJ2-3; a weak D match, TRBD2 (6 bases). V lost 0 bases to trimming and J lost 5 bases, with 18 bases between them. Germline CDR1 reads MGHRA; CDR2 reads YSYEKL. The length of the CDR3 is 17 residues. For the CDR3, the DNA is TGCGCCAGCAGCCAAGATATGTTGTCGGGAGCCAAAGATACGCAGTATTTT. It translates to CASSQDMLSGAKDTQYF.

CDR3 region: CASSWDAYNQPQHF. CDR3 bases: TGTGCCAGCAGTTGGGACGCGTACAATCAGCCCCAGCATTTT. V is TRBV28 and J is TRBJ1-5; D is possibly TRBD1 (5 bases). CDR3 size: 14 residues. V dropped 4 bases and J dropped 3 bases, with 10 bases sitting between them. The germline CDR1 and CDR2 sequences are MDHEN and SYDVKM.

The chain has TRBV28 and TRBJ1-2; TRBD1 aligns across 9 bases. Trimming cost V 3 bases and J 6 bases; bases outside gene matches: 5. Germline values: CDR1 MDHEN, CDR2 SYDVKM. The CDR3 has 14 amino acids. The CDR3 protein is CASSLNRGRDGYTF. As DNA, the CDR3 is TGTGCCAGCAGTTTGAACAGGGGGCGGGATGGCTACACCTTC.

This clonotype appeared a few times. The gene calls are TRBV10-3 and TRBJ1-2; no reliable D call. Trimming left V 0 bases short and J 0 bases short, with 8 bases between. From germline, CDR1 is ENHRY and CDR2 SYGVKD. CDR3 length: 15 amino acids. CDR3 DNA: TGTGCCATCAGTGAGTCGATAGGCTCTAACTATGGCTACACCTTC. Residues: CAISESIGSNYGYTF.

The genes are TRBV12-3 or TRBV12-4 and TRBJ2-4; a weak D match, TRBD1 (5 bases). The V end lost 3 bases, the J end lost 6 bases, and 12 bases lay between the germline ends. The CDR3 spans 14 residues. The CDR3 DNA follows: TGTGCCAGCAGTTTGGGGCAGGGTTCAAACATTCAGTACTTC. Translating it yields CASSLGQGSNIQYF.

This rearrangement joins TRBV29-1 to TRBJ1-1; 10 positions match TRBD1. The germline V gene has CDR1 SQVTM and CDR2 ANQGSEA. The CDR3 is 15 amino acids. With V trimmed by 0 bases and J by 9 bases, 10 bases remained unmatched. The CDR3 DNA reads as TGCAGCGTTGAAGATTGGGGGACAGGGGAGCTCAAAGCTTTCTTT. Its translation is CSVEDWGTGELKAFF.

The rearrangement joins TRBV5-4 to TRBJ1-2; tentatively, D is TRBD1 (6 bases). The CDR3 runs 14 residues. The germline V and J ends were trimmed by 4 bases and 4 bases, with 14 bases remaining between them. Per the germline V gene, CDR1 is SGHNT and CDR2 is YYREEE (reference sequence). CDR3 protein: CASSDGDKIYGYTF. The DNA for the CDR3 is TGTGCCAGCAGCGATGGGGACAAGATCTATGGCTACACCTTC.

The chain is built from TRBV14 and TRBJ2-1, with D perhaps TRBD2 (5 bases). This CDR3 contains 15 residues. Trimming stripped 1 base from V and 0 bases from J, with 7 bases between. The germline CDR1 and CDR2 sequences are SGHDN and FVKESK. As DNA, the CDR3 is TGTGCCAGCAGCCAAGTAGCGAGCTCCTACAATGAGCAGTTCTTC. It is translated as CASSQVASSYNEQFF.

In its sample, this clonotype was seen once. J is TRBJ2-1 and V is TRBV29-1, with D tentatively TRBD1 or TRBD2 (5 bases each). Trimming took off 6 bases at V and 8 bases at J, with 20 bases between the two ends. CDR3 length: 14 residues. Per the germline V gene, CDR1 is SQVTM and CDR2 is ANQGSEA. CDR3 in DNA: TGCAGCGTGTGGGACGGCGGTGCTGTGGATGAGCAGTTCTTC. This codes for CSVWDGGAVDEQFF.

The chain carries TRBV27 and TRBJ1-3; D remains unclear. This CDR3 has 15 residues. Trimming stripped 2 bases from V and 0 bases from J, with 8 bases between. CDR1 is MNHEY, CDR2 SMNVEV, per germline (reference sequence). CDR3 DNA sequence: TGTGCCAGCAGTTTAGGGGTTAACTCTGGAAACACCATATATTTT. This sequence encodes CASSLGVNSGNTIYF.

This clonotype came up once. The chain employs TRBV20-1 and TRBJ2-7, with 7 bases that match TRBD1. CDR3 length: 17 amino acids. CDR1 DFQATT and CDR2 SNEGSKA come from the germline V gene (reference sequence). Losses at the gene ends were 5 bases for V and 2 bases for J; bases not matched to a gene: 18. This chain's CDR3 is CSAPAHLTGYPTYEQYF. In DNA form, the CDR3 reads TGCAGTGCTCCCGCCCACCTGACAGGGTACCCGACCTACGAGCAGTACTTC.

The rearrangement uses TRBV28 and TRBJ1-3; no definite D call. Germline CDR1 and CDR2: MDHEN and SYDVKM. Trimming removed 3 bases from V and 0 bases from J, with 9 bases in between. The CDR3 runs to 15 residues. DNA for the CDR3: TGTGCCAGCAGTTTGGCGAGGAACTCTGGAAACACCATATATTTT. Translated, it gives CASSLARNSGNTIYF.

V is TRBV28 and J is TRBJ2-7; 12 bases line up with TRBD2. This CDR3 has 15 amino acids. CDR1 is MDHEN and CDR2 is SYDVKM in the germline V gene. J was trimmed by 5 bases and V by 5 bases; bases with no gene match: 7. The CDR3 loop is CASSHLAGGPHEQYF. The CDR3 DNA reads TGTGCCAGCAGTCACCTAGCGGGAGGGCCCCACGAGCAGTACTTC.

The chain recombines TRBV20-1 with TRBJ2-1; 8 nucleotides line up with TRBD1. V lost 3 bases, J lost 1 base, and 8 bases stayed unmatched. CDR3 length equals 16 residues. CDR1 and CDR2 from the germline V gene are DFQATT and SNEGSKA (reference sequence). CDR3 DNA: TGCAGTGCTAGCCGGGCAGGGGGCATATCCTACAATGAGCAGTTCTTC. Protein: CSASRAGGISYNEQFF.

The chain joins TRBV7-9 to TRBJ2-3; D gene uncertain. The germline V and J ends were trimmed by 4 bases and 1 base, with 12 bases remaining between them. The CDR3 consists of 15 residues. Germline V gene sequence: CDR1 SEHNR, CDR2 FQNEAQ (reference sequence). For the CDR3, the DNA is TGTGCCAGCAGCTGGTTAAAGGACGGCACAGATACGCAGTATTTT. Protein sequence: CASSWLKDGTDTQYF. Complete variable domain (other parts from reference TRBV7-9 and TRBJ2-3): DTGVSQNPRHKITKRGQNVTFRCDPISEHNRLYWYRQTLGQGPEFLTYFQNEAQLEKSRLLSDRFSAERPKGSFSTLEIQRTEQGDSAMYLCASSWLKDGTDTQYFGPGTRLTVL.

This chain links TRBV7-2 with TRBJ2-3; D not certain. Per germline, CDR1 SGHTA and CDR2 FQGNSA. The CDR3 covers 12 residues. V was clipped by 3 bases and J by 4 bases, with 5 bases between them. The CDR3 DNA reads TGTGCCAGCAGCTTCGAATCAGATACGCAGTATTTT. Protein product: CASSFESDTQYF. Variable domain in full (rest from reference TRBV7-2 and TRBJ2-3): GAGVSQSPSNKVTEKGKDVELRCDPISGHTALYWYRQSLGQGLEFLIYFQGNSAPDKSGLPSDRFSAERTGGSVSTLTIQRTQQEDSAVYLCASSFESDTQYFGPGTRLTVL.